This T cell receptor (beta chain) was sequenced in a study of early T cells in non-severe SARS-CoV-2 infection. Findings and caveats of the study: VDJdb matching, biased toward anti-spike CD8 responses, missed private and CD4 specificities.

Germline CDR1 SGHVS, CDR2 FNYEAQ. This CDR3 is 17 amino acids long. V was pared by 1 base and J by 0 bases, with 13 bases between. Unique molecular identifiers (one per individual cDNA molecule) were attached. TCRdb fed the 5' RACE reads into MiXCR, producing one record per CDR3 protein. The sample has about 55,000 distinct CDR3 sequences; under 8.5% are singletons. This clonotype was counted at least ten times. The antigen remains undetermined. The sequence came from an adult who was a healthcare worker with PCR-confirmed SARS-CoV-2 infection or an uninfected control (not recorded which). The gene calls are TRBV7-6 and TRBJ2-1; tentatively, D is TRBD1 or TRBD2 (5 bases each). The input for sequencing was whole blood, taken at baseline. The CDR3 protein is CASSLVVGTFSYNEQFF. CDR3 nucleotides: TGTGCCAGCAGCTTAGTAGTAGGGACCTTCTCCTACAATGAGCAGTTCTTC.